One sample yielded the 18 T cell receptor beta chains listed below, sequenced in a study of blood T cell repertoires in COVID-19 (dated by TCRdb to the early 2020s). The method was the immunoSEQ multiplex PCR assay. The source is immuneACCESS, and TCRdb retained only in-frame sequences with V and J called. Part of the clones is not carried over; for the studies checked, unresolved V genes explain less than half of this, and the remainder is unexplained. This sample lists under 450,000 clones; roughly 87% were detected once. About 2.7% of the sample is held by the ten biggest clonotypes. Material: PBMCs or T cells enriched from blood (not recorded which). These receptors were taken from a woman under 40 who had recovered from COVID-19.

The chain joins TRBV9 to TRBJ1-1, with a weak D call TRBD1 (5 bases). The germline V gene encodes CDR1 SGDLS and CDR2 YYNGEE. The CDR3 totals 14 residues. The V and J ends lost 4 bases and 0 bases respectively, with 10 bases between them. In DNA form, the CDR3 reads TGTGCCAGCAGCACGGACACCATGAACACTGAAGCTTTCTTT. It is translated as CASSTDTMNTEAFF.

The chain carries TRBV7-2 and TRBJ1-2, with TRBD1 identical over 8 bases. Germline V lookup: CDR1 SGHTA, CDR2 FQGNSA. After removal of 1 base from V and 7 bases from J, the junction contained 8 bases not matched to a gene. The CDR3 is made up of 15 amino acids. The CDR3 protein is CASSLEPGQGVGYTF. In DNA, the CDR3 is TGTGCCAGCAGCTTAGAGCCTGGACAGGGAGTTGGCTACACCTTC.

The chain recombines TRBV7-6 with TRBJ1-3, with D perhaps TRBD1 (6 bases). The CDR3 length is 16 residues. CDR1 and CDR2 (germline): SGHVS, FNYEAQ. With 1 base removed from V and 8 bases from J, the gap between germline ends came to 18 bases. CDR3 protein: CASSLEGGPTGHTIYF. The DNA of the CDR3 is TGTGCCAGCAGCTTAGAGGGGGGGCCCACCGGACACACCATATATTTT.

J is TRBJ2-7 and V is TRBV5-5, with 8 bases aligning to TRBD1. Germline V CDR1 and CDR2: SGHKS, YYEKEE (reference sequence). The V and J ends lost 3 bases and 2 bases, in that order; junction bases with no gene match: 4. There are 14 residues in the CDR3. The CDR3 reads CASSWTGSTYEQYF. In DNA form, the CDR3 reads TGTGCCAGCAGCTGGACAGGGAGTACCTACGAGCAGTACTTC. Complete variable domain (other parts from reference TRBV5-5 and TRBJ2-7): DAGVTQSPTHLIKTRGQQVTLRCSPISGHKSVSWYQQVLGQGPQFIFQYYEKEERGRGNFPDRFSARQFPNYSSELNVNALLLGDSALYLCASSWTGSTYEQYFGPGTRLTVT.

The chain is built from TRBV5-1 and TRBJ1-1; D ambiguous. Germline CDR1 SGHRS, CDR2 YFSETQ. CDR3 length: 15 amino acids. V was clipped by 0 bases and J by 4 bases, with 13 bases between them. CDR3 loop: CASSLDPGIGTEAFF. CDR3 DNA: TGCGCCAGCAGCTTGGATCCGGGGATCGGCACTGAAGCTTTCTTT.

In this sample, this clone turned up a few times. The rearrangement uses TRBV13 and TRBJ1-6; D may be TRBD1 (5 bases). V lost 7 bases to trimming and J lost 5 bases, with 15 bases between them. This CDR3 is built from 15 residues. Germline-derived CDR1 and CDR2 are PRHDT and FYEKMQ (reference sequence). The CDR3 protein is CASTPRDRDNSPLHF. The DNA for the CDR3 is TGTGCCAGCACCCCCAGGGATCGAGATAATTCACCCCTCCACTTT.

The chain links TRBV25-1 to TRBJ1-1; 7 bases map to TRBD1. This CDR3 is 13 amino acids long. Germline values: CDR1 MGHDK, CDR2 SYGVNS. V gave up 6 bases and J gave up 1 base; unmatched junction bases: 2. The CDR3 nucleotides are TGTGCCAGCAGCTGGACAGGGAACACTGAAGCTTTCTTT. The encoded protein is CASSWTGNTEAFF.

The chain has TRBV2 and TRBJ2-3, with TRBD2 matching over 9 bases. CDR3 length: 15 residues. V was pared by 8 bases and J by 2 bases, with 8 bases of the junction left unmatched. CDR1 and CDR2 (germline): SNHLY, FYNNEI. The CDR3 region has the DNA TGTGCCAGCGCGGCTAGCGGGGATTACACAGATACGCAGTATTTT. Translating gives CASAASGDYTDTQYF.

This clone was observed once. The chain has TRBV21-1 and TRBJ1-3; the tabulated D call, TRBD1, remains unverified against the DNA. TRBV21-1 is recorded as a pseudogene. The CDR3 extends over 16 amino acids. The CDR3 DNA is TGTGCCAGCAGCAAAGGGGGTAAGGGGCCCGGAAACACCATATATTTT. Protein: CASSKGGKGPGNTIYF.

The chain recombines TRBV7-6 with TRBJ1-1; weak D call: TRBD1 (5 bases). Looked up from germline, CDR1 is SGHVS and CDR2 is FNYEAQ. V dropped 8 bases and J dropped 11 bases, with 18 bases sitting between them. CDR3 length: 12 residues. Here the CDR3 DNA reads TGTGCCAGCTCTCTCCCCGGGGGGGAGGCTTTCTTT. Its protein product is CASSLPGGEAFF. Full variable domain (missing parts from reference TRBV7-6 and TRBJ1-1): GAGVSQSPRYKVTKRGQDVALRCDPISGHVSLYWYRQALGQGPEFLTYFNYEAQQDKSGLPNDRFSAERPEGSISTLTIQRTEQRDSAMYRCASSLPGGEAFFGQGTRLTVV.

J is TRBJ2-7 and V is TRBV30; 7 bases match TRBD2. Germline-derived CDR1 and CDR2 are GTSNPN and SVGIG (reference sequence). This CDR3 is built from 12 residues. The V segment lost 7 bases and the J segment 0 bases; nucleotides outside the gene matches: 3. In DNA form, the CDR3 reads TGTGCCTTGAGCGGGGACTCCTACGAGCAGTACTTC. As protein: CALSGDSYEQYF.

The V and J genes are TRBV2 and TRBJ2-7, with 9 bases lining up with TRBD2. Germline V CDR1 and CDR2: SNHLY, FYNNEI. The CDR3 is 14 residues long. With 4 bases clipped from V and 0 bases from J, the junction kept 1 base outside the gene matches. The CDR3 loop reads CASSGTSASYEQYF. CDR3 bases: TGTGCCAGCAGTGGGACTAGCGCCTCCTACGAGCAGTACTTC.

CDR3 residues: CASSQARAGEKLFF. CDR3 sequence (DNA): TGCGCCAGCAGCCAAGCCAGGGCAGGGGAAAAACTGTTTTTT. The chain couples TRBV4-1 to TRBJ1-4; D possibly corresponds to TRBD1 (5 bases). Germline CDR1 MGHRA, CDR2 YSYEKL. Trimming cost V 1 base and J 8 bases, with 11 bases left between them. This CDR3 is built from 14 residues.

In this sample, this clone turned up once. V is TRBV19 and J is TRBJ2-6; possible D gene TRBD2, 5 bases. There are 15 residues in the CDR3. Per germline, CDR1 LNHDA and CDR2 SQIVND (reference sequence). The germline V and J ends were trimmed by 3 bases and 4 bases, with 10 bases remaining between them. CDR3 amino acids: CASSIFSVGANVLTF. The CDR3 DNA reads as TGTGCCAGTAGTATTTTTAGCGTAGGGGCCAACGTCCTGACTTTC.

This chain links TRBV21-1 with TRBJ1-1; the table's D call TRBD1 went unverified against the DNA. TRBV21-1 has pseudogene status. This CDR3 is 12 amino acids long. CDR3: CASSKDEGAAFF. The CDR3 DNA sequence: TGTGCCAGCAGCAAAGATGAGGGGGCGGCTTTCTTT.

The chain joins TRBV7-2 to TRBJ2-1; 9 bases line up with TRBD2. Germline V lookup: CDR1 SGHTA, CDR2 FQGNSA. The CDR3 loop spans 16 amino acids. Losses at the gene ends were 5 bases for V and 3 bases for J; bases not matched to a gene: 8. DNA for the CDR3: TGTGCCAGCAGCCTCCTACCGACTAGCGGCTACAATGAGCAGTTCTTC. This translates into CASSLLPTSGYNEQFF.

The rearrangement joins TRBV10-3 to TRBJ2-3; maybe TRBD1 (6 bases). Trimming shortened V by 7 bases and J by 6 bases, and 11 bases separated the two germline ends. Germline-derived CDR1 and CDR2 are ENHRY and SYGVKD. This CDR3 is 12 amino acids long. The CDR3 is CAIMGAQDTQYF. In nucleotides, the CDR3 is TGTGCCATCATGGGGGCGCAGGATACGCAGTATTTT.

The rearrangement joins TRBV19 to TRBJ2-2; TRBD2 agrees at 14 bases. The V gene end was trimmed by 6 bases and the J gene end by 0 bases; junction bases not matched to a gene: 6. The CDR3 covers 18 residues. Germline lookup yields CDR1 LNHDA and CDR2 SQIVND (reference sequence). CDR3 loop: CASRKTSGGVPNTGELFF. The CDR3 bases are TGTGCCAGTAGGAAGACTAGCGGGGGGGTCCCGAACACCGGGGAGCTGTTTTTT.